This T cell receptor beta chain appears in the sequencing data of a study of a mutant IDH1 vaccine in newly diagnosed glioma. Study context: The start of vaccination came 4-6 weeks after radiotherapy alone, or with temozolomide cycles. Study results and limitations: It seemed that pseudoprogression was not linked to changes in the top peripheral T cell clonotypes. Altogether, 93.3% of patients exhibited vaccine-induced immune responses.

Comments on this clone: Its antigen is unidentified.

Sequencing was performed with immunoSEQ multiplex PCR; in TCRdb, only in-frame clones are kept and a portion is missing. The table has some 46,000 clones, approximately 92% seen once; the top ten hold 2.3%. As for time point: week 35, safety follow-up. The study gave 300 ug of mutant IDH1 20-mer peptide per vaccine dose, with topical imiquimod. Every donor had a new WHO grade 3 or 4 astrocytoma that was IDH1-mutant, with loss of nuclear ATRX. V was cut by 1 base and J by 0 bases, with 7 bases left in between. In germline, CDR1 is SNHLY, CDR2 FYNNEI. The CDR3 runs 15 residues. This chain uses TRBV2 with TRBJ1-5; D is uncertain. The TCR originated in a man aged 50-59 years with glioma. The sequences come from PBMCs, collected from a glioma patient whose treatment included an IDH1 peptide vaccine. CDR3 sequence reads: CASSEGAVSNQPQHF. CDR3 nucleotides: TGTGCCAGCAGTGAAGGGGCAGTTAGCAATCAGCCCCAGCATTTT.